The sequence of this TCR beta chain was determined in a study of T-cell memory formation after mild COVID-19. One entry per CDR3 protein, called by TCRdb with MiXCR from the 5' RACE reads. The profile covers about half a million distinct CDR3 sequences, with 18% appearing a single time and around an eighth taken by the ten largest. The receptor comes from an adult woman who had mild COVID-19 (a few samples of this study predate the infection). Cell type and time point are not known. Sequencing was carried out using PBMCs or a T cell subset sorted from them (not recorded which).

The CDR3 DNA is TGCAGTGCTAGACCTAGCGGGACCACAGATACGCAGTATTTT. Its translation is CSARPSGTTDTQYF. The V gene is TRBV20-1, the J gene TRBJ2-3; 9 nucleotides match TRBD2. V trimming: 2 bases; J trimming: 2 bases; junction bases outside the gene matches: 2. This CDR3 region has 14 residues. Per germline, CDR1 DFQATT and CDR2 SNEGSKA (reference sequence).